These T cell receptor beta chains were read from a single sample in a study of cytomegalovirus exposure and HLA in healthy donors. This table comes from immunoSEQ multiplex PCR, and its TCRdb copy is limited to in-frame clones, with some not included. The specimen's table records about 200,000 clones. The sample taken for sequencing was PBMCs. Receptors originate from a boy aged 5-17 years in good health and CMV-seronegative. Both conserved end residues are trimmed from each CDR3.

j_call	v_call	cdr3_aa
TRBJ1-4	TRBV4-2	ASSQVLPLGQGGKLF
TRBJ2-3	TRBV6-1	ASTSGGALDTQY
TRBJ1-2	TRBV7-3	ASSLESGIGYT
TRBJ2-7	TRBV11-2	ASSFNDPDWALGEQY
TRBJ1-2	TRBV7-8	ASSAFDRGHEGYT
TRBJ2-3	TRBV7-9	ASYRREGPKDTQY
TRBJ1-6	TRBV6-5	ASSTRQGANSPLH
TRBJ1-2	TRBV7-9	ASSRQGGYT
TRBJ1-6	TRBV9	ASSVSPGGENNSPLH
TRBJ1-6	TRBV25-1	ASSVTGSSPLH
TRBJ1-2	TRBV5-6	ASKSRDRGHYGYT
TRBJ2-7	TRBV4-1	ASSQDLGQGSYEQY
TRBJ1-2	TRBV14	ASSQGGPYGYT
TRBJ2-7	TRBV2	ASTHRSYEQY
TRBJ1-1	TRBV6-5	ASSAGGNTEAF
.	TRBV6-5	ASSYPGSYEQY
TRBJ2-3	TRBV9	ASSVPKGGAFTDTQY
TRBJ1-6	TRBV5-6	ASSFLNSPLH
TRBJ2-1	TRBV10-2	ASRGRGPYNEQF
TRBJ1-2	TRBV7-9	ASSVLPLRGGYGYT
TRBJ2-1	TRBV7-2	ASSPTSGEQF
TRBJ1-2	TRBV2	ASRRTGGFSYGYT
TRBJ2-5	TRBV6-5	ASSSIAGRETQY
TRBJ2-7	TRBV20-1	SAGDRPNRY
TRBJ2-3	TRBV11-2	ASSLNFDESTDTQY
TRBJ2-3	TRBV5-4	ASSLVPAGGHPQY
TRBJ1-2	TRBV12-5	ASGSRVYGYT
TRBJ1-2	TRBV4-3	ASSQERGNGYT
TRBJ1-5	TRBV27	ASSLSDSRQPQH
TRBJ1-6	TRBV7-3	ASSETSSYNSPLH
TRBJ1-1	TRBV19	ASTDRWTEAF
TRBJ1-1	TRBV25-1	ASRRGNTEAF
TRBJ1-2	TRBV5-1	ASSLLAGTGHGYT
TRBJ2-1	TRBV27	ASSPDFREQF
TRBJ2-7	TRBV18	ASSPPQSGGYSYEQY
TRBJ1-5	TRBV6-1	ASNGQGTSNQPQH
TRBJ2-1	TRBV12-2	ASRSGQGHNEQF
TRBJ2-7	TRBV6-5	ATRGYREQY
TRBJ2-1	TRBV6-5	ASSLGQAYNEQF
TRBJ1-2	TRBV7-2	ASSLGVRHNYGYT
TRBJ2-3	TRBV13	ASSSPPTSGASTDTQY
TRBJ2-7	TRBV19	ASSIATGGAYEQY
TRBJ1-3	TRBV9	ASSVGPGSGNTIY
TRBJ2-3	TRBV5-1	ASSLGGPSDTQY
TRBJ1-5	TRBV28	ASSYSGTGRSQPQH
TRBJ1-2	TRBV6-5	ASRFMDRANYGYT
TRBJ2-2	TRBV2	ASSTRGPAGELF